This TCR beta chain was found in a study of CD8 T cells in Susac syndrome. Roughly 0.45 to 1 ug RNA was reverse transcribed with random hexamers. Amplification of TCR beta CDR3 was carried out by immunoSEQ multiplex PCR, which covered 54 Vbeta and 13 Jbeta segments. One entry per CDR3 protein, called by TCRdb with MiXCR from the immunoSEQ multiplex PCR reads. The sample yields about 300,000 distinct CDR3 sequences, 89% seen once. V was clipped by 5 bases and J by 7 bases; unmatched bases: 11. CDR3 size: 16 residues. Germline CDR1 and CDR2: MNHEY and SMNVEV (reference sequence). TCR beta from blood CD8+ and CD4+ T cells was sequenced.

Sequenced material: CD8+ T cells from PBMCs. The gene calls are TRBV27 and TRBJ2-1; 10 nucleotides match TRBD2. This sequence was found in a human donor with multiple sclerosis. The CDR3: CASSHPGTSVGNEQFF. For the CDR3, the DNA is TGTGCCAGCAGTCACCCCGGGACTAGCGTTGGGAATGAGCAGTTCTTC.